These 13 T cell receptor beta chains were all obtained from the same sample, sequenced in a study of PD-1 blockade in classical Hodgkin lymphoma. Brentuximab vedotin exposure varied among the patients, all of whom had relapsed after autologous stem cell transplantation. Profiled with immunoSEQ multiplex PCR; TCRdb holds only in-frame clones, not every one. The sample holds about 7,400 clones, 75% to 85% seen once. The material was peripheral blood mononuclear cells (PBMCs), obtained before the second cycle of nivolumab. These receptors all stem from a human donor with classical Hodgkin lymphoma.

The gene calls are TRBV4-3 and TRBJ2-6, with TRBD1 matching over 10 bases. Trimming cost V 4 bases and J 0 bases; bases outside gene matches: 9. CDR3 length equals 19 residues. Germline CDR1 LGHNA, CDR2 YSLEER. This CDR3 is CASSRRRTGGSSGANVLTF. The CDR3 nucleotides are TGCGCCAGCAGCCGAAGAAGGACAGGGGGAAGCTCTGGGGCCAACGTCCTGACTTTC.

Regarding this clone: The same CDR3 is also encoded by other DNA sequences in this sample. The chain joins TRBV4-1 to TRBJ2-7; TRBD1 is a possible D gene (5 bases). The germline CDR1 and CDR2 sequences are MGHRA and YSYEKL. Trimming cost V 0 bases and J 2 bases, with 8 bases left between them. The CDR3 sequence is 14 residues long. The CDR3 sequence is CASSQEQGPYEQYF. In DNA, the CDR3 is TGCGCCAGCAGCCAAGAGCAGGGCCCCTACGAGCAGTACTTC.

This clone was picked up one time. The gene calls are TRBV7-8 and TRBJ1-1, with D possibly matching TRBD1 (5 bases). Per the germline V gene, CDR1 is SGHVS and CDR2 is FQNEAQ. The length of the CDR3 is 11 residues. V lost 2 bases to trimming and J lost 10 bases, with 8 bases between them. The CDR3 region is CASSLQGLAFF. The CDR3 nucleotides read TGTGCCAGCAGCTTACAGGGTTTAGCTTTCTTT.

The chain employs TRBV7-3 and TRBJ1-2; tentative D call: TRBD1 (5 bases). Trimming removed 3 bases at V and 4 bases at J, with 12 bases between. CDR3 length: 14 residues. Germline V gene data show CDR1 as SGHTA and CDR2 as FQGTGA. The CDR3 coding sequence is TGTGCCAGCAGCTTGGGACCCCAAGCCTATGGCTACACCTTC. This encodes CASSLGPQAYGYTF.

For the CDR3, the DNA is TGCAGCGTTGCCTCGGGCCAGCATAATCAGCCCCAGCATTTT. Protein sequence: CSVASGQHNQPQHF. This chain connects TRBV29-1 to TRBJ1-5; D is unclear. The CDR3 is 14 amino acids. CDR1 is SQVTM and CDR2 is ANQGSEA in the germline V gene. V was pared by 4 bases and J by 4 bases, with 14 bases between.

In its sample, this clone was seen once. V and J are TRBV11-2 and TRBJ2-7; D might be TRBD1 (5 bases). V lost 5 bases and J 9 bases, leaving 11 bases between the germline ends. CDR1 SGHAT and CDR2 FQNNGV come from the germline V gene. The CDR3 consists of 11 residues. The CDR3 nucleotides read TGTGCCAGCAGCCAGACAGTTGTGCAGTACTTC. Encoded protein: CASSQTVVQYF.

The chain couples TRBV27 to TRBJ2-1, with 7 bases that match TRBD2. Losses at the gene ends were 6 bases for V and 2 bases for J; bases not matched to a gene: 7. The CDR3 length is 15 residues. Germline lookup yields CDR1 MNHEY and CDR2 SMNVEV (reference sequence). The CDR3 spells CASSPLAGAYNEQFF. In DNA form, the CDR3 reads TGTGCCAGCAGCCCCCTGGCGGGGGCCTACAATGAGCAGTTCTTC.

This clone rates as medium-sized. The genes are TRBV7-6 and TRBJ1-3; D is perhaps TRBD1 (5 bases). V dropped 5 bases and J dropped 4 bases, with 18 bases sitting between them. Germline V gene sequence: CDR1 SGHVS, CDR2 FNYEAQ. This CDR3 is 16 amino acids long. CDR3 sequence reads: CASSLRGSVIGNTIYF. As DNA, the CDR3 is TGTGCCAGCAGCCTGCGGGGCTCCGTAATAGGAAACACCATATATTTT.

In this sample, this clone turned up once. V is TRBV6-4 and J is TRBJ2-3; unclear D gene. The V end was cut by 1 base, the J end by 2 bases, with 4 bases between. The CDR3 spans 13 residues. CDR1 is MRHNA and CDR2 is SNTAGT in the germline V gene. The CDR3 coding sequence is TGTGCCAGCAGTGACTTCTACACAGATACGCAGTATTTT. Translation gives CASSDFYTDTQYF.

The CDR3 spells CASSLAREGQFF. In DNA, the CDR3 is TGCGCCAGCAGCTTAGCAAGGGAGGGGCAGTTCTTC. The rearrangement joins TRBV5-1 to TRBJ2-1, with 7 bases that match TRBD2. Trimming at V came to 2 bases and at J to 12 bases, leaving 5 bases not matched to a gene. The CDR3 is 12 amino acids. From germline, CDR1 is SGHRS and CDR2 YFSETQ.

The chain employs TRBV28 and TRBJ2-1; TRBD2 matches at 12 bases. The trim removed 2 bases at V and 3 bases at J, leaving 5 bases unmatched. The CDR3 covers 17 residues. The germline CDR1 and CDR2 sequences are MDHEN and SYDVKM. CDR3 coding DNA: TGTGCCAGCAGTTTAGCCCTAGCGGGAGGGGTCTACAATGAGCAGTTCTTC. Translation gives CASSLALAGGVYNEQFF. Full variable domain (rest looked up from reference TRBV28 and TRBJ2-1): DVKVTQSSRYLVKRTGEKVFLECVQDMDHENMFWYRQDPGLGLRLIYFSYDVKMKEKGDIPEGYSVSREKKERFSLILESASTNQTSMYLCASSLALAGGVYNEQFFGPGTRLTVL.

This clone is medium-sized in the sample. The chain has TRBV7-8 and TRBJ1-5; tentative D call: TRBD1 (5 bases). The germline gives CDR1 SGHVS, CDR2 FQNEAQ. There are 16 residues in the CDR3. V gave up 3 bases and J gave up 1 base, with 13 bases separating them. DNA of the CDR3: TGTGCCAGCAGCTTCGACGGGACTATAAGCAATCAGCCCCAGCATTTT. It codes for CASSFDGTISNQPQHF. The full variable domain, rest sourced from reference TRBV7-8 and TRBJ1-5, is GAGVSQSPRYKVAKRGQDVALRCDPISGHVSLFWYQQALGQGPEFLTYFQNEAQLDKSGLPSDRFFAERPEGSVSTLKIQRTQQEDSAVYLCASSFDGTISNQPQHFGDGTRLSIL.

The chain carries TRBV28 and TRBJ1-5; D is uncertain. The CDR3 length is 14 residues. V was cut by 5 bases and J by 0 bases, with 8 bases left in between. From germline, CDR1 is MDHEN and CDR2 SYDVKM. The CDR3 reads CASSIRVSNQPQHF. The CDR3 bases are TGTGCCAGCAGTATAAGGGTTAGCAATCAGCCCCAGCATTTT.